The 21 T cell receptor beta chains below come from one sample, sequenced in a study of blood T cell repertoires in COVID-19. Libraries were prepared by immunoSEQ multiplex PCR; TCRdb keeps only in-frame clonotypes and omits some of them. The table includes tens of thousands of clones, 80% to 90% detected once. Sequenced input: peripheral blood. The source of these receptors is a man in his sixties with acute or convalescent COVID-19.

The chain has TRBV19 and TRBJ1-3, with D maybe TRBD1 (5 bases). With 8 bases removed from V and 4 bases from J, the gap between germline ends came to 15 bases. The CDR3 spans 14 residues. Germline V CDR1 and CDR2: LNHDA, SQIVND (reference sequence). The CDR3 bases are TGTGCCAGTGGGACTGGGCCACCCGGAAACACCATATATTTT. It translates to CASGTGPPGNTIYF.

This clone was recorded once. The chain recombines TRBV5-1 with TRBJ1-3, with D perhaps matching TRBD1 (6 bases). The CDR3 spans 15 residues. The ends were cut back, 3 bases at V and 0 bases at J, with 10 bases in the middle. Germline lookup yields CDR1 SGHRS and CDR2 YFSETQ. In DNA form, the CDR3 reads TGCGCCAGCAGCTGGGAACAGGGCTCTGGAAACACCATATATTTT. Encoded protein: CASSWEQGSGNTIYF.

This clone was picked up one time. The rearrangement joins TRBV5-1 to TRBJ2-2; 9 bases fit TRBD1. With 3 bases clipped from V and 6 bases from J, the junction kept 3 bases outside the gene matches. The CDR3 sequence is 14 residues long. Germline values: CDR1 SGHRS, CDR2 YFSETQ. CDR3 residues: CASSWGQGPGELFF. CDR3 nucleotide sequence: TGCGCCAGCAGCTGGGGACAGGGTCCCGGGGAGCTGTTTTTT. Filled out from reference TRBV5-1 and TRBJ2-2, the complete variable domain reads KAGVTQTPRYLIKTRGQQVTLSCSPISGHRSVSWYQQTPGQGLQFLFEYFSETQRNKGNFPGRFSGRQFSNSRSEMNVSTLELGDSALYLCASSWGQGPGELFFGEGSRLTVL.

The chain uses TRBV18 and TRBJ1-3, with D possibly TRBD1 on 5 matching bases. The V end lost 0 bases, the J end lost 4 bases, and 13 bases lay between the germline ends. The germline gives CDR1 KGHSH, CDR2 LQKENI. CDR3 size: 16 residues. The chain's CDR3 is CASSPPPGLSGNTIYF. For the CDR3, the DNA is TGTGCCAGCTCACCACCGCCGGGACTCTCCGGAAACACCATATATTTT.

The V call is TRBV21-1, the J call TRBJ2-4; the table assigns TRBD1, which was not confirmed against the DNA. TRBV21-1 is deemed a pseudogene. The CDR3 extends over 16 amino acids. CDR3 nucleotide sequence: TGTGCCAGCAGCGCCTACAGGGGGATGGCCAAAAACATTCAGTACTTC. As protein: CASSAYRGMAKNIQYF.

CDR3 DNA: TGTGCCAGCAGCGTATTTGAGGGTTATGGCTACACCTTC. It encodes CASSVFEGYGYTF. This chain links TRBV9 with TRBJ1-2; unclear D gene. There are 13 residues in the CDR3. V gave up 1 base and J gave up 5 bases, with 9 bases separating them. Per germline, CDR1 SGDLS and CDR2 YYNGEE.

The gene calls are TRBV4-2 and TRBJ1-1; TRBD1 matches at 9 bases. The junction had 5 bases not matched to a gene; V was cut back by 3 bases and J by 6 bases. CDR3 length: 14 residues. In germline, CDR1 is LGHNA, CDR2 YNFKEQ. In nucleotides, the CDR3 is TGTGCCAGCAGCCAGGGGGACAGGGAGGCTGAAGCTTTCTTT. Residues: CASSQGDREAEAFF.

The rearrangement uses TRBV30 and TRBJ2-1; TRBD2 matches 7 bases. Germline CDR1 GTSNPN, CDR2 SVGIG (reference sequence). The CDR3 length is 17 residues. The junction had 14 bases not matched to a gene; V was cut back by 2 bases and J by 4 bases. CDR3 residues: CAWSSSGGRSAYNEQFF. CDR3 sequence (DNA): TGTGCCTGGAGTAGTTCCGGGGGGAGGTCTGCGTACAATGAGCAGTTCTTC.

V gene TRBV28 combines with J gene TRBJ1-2; D might be TRBD1 (5 bases). The ends were cut back, 2 bases at V and 5 bases at J, with 15 bases in the middle. Germline V gene data show CDR1 as MDHEN and CDR2 as SYDVKM. There are 15 residues in the CDR3. The CDR3 reads CASSLPQPGPYGYTF. CDR3 DNA: TGTGCCAGCAGTTTACCCCAGCCAGGGCCATATGGCTACACCTTC.

The CDR3 loop reads CASTPGQGSNQPQHF. CDR3 DNA sequence: TGTGCCAGCACCCCCGGACAGGGCAGCAATCAGCCCCAGCATTTT. The gene calls are TRBV6-6 and TRBJ1-5, with TRBD1 matching 8 bases. The CDR3 covers 15 residues. V gave up 7 bases and J gave up 1 base; unmatched junction bases: 6. The germline V gene encodes CDR1 MNHNY and CDR2 SVGAGI (reference sequence).

The chain couples TRBV19 to TRBJ1-2, with D uncertain. Trimming pared 3 bases from V and 8 bases from J, leaving 16 bases between. Looked up from germline, CDR1 is LNHDA and CDR2 is SQIVND (reference sequence). The CDR3 totals 14 residues. The CDR3 region has the DNA TGTGCCAGTAGTATTGGAGAGGGATTAAGCGGCTACACCTTC. Translated: CASSIGEGLSGYTF.

The genes are TRBV19 and TRBJ2-3, with 8 nucleotides matching TRBD1. The CDR3 has 17 amino acids. Losses at the gene ends were 1 base for V and 0 bases for J; bases not matched to a gene: 6. Germline V gene data show CDR1 as LNHDA and CDR2 as SQIVND (reference sequence). The chain's CDR3 is CASSIGPQGASTDTQYF. The DNA of the CDR3 is TGTGCCAGTAGTATAGGCCCCCAGGGGGCGAGCACAGATACGCAGTATTTT.

The chain couples TRBV20-1 to TRBJ2-3; 7 nucleotides align to TRBD2. CDR3 size: 16 residues. Germline V gene sequence: CDR1 DFQATT, CDR2 SNEGSKA (reference sequence). V was pared by 3 bases and J by 2 bases, with 11 bases of the junction left unmatched. The DNA of the CDR3 is TGCAGTGCTAGTGGCCCCCTACTAGCGAACACAGATACGCAGTATTTT. Translating it yields CSASGPLLANTDTQYF.

This clone was detected only a few times. The rearrangement uses TRBV11-2 and TRBJ1-5, with TRBD1 identical over 8 bases. The V and J ends lost 5 bases and 3 bases, in that order; junction bases with no gene match: 3. This CDR3 has 14 residues. Germline CDR1 reads SGHAT; CDR2 reads FQNNGV. As DNA, the CDR3 is TGTGCCAGCAGCCGGGACAGGAACAATCAGCCCCAGCATTTT. Amino acid sequence: CASSRDRNNQPQHF. Looking up the rest from reference TRBV11-2 and TRBJ1-5 gives the full variable domain: EAGVAQSPRYKIIEKRQSVAFWCNPISGHATLYWYQQILGQGPKLLIQFQNNGVVDDSQLPKDRFSAERLKGVDSTLKIQPAKLEDSAVYLCASSRDRNNQPQHFGDGTRLSIL.

The chain carries TRBV10-1 and TRBJ1-6, with D unclear. The CDR3 runs to 14 residues. Deletions cut 3 bases from V and 6 bases from J, with 9 bases between. Germline V CDR1 and CDR2: WNHNN, SYGVQD (reference sequence). The DNA for the CDR3 is TGCGCCAGCAGTGAATCGGGTCTTAATTCACCCCTCCACTTT. Amino acid sequence: CASSESGLNSPLHF.

This sequence joins TRBV10-3 and TRBJ1-1, with D tentatively TRBD1 (6 bases). Deletions cut 11 bases from V and 3 bases from J, with 16 bases between. CDR1 is ENHRY, CDR2 SYGVKD, per germline. The CDR3 totals 13 residues. CDR3 DNA sequence: TGTGCCTCAACGGGGGGCGGGGACACTGAAGCTTTCTTT. This translates into CASTGGGDTEAFF.

This chain links TRBV19 with TRBJ2-1; tentatively, D is TRBD2 (5 bases). This CDR3 has 16 residues. Germline V gene lookup returns CDR1 LNHDA and CDR2 SQIVND (reference sequence). V was cut by 0 bases and J by 4 bases, with 13 bases left in between. CDR3 DNA sequence: TGTGCCAGTAGTATAGATCTGGCGGGCGAGTACAATGAGCAGTTCTTC. Its translation is CASSIDLAGEYNEQFF. Using reference TRBV19 and TRBJ2-1 for the parts outside the CDR3, the full variable domain is DGGITQSPKYLFRKEGQNVTLSCEQNLNHDAMYWYRQDPGQGLRLIYYSQIVNDFQKGDIAEGYSVSREKKESFPLTVTSAQKNPTAFYLCASSIDLAGEYNEQFFGPGTRLTVL.

The table lists this clone with a count of one. The DNA of the CDR3 is TGTGCCAGCAGAGTGACAGGGGGGAACACTGAAGCTTTCTTT. Encoded protein: CASRVTGGNTEAFF. The chain has TRBV25-1 and TRBJ1-1, with 9 nucleotides matching TRBD1. The V and J ends lost 6 bases and 1 base, in that order; junction bases with no gene match: 3. This CDR3 region has 14 residues. Per germline, CDR1 MGHDK and CDR2 SYGVNS.

The rearrangement uses TRBV19 and TRBJ2-4; 7 bases agree with TRBD2. J was trimmed by 0 bases and V by 9 bases; bases with no gene match: 11. Germline CDR1 and CDR2: LNHDA and SQIVND (reference sequence). This CDR3 is 16 amino acids long. DNA of the CDR3: TGTGCCAGCGGGGGGATCACCTTACTAGCCAAAAACATTCAGTACTTC. Its protein product is CASGGITLLAKNIQYF. The full variable domain, its missing parts supplied by reference TRBV19 and TRBJ2-4, is DGGITQSPKYLFRKEGQNVTLSCEQNLNHDAMYWYRQDPGQGLRLIYYSQIVNDFQKGDIAEGYSVSREKKESFPLTVTSAQKNPTAFYLCASGGITLLAKNIQYFGAGTRLSVL.

The genes are TRBV9 and TRBJ1-2; tentatively, D is TRBD1 (5 bases). V lost 4 bases, J lost 2 bases, and 18 bases lay in between. Germline V CDR1 and CDR2: SGDLS, YYNGEE. CDR3 length equals 16 residues. CDR3 region: CASSPGGGISNYGYTF. In DNA, the CDR3 is TGTGCCAGCAGCCCCGGCGGGGGGATTAGCAACTATGGCTACACCTTC.

V and J are TRBV9 and TRBJ2-7; D perhaps matches TRBD2 (6 bases). Germline CDR1 SGDLS, CDR2 YYNGEE. Trimming removed 0 bases from V and 4 bases from J, with 14 bases in between. The CDR3 runs to 15 residues. The CDR3 DNA sequence: TGTGCCAGCAGCGTAGAGGGGACTTTCCTATACGAGCAGTACTTC. This encodes CASSVEGTFLYEQYF.